What follows is one TCR beta chain and its context. The data derive from a study of blood T cell repertoires in COVID-19. Study-level information: The study drew acute and convalescent COVID-19 samples from the United States, Italy and Spain. PBMCs, B-cell-depleted T cells, or T cells were the source of the cDNA or gDNA that made up the material.

In the source study's methods: Nucleated cell counts were estimated from reference gene primer amplification. Profiling relied on immunoSEQ multiplex PCR, and the TCRdb table lists in-frame clones only, not all of them. V, J and clone size reflect that table, while D and trimming were determined from the DNA. The sample yields about 140,000 clones, about 86% seen once. Trimming pared 1 base from V and 12 bases from J, leaving 16 bases between. Germline V gene sequence: CDR1 MNHNS, CDR2 SASEGT. The CDR3 loop spans 13 amino acids. The origin of this receptor is a woman aged 60-70 years with acute or convalescent COVID-19. The chain couples TRBV6-1 to TRBJ2-7; TRBD1 might be the D (5 bases). Specimen: peripheral blood. CDR3 protein: CASSEGPGNGWYF. The CDR3 nucleotides are TGTGCCAGCAGTGAAGGGCCAGGGAATGGGTGGTACTTC.